Shown below are 3 T cell receptor beta chains from a single sample sequenced in a study of blood T cell repertoires in COVID-19. Clones were sequenced by immunoSEQ multiplex PCR, and TCRdb holds only the in-frame ones, with some missing. The sample comprises 70,000 to 95,000 clones, 84% of which are singletons, and 20% to 25% rests with the top ten. Sequencing was performed on peripheral blood. The receptors were gathered from a woman aged 50 to 65 with acute or convalescent COVID-19.

This rearrangement joins TRBV7-2 to TRBJ2-5, with no clear D. The CDR3 runs to 12 residues. CDR1 is SGHTA, CDR2 FQGNSA, per germline. Trimming left V 5 bases short and J 5 bases short, with 9 bases between. Written as DNA, the CDR3 is TGTGCCAGCAGCCTGTACGGGGAGACCCAGTACTTC. This encodes CASSLYGETQYF.

A single count supports this clone. J is TRBJ1-1 and V is TRBV9; a possible D gene is TRBD1 (5 bases). Trimming left V 4 bases short and J 1 base short, with 14 bases between. Germline V gene sequence: CDR1 SGDLS, CDR2 YYNGEE. The CDR3 is made up of 15 amino acids. The CDR3 loop reads CASSPSGGANTEAFF. The CDR3 region has the DNA TGTGCCAGCAGCCCTAGTGGCGGGGCGAACACTGAAGCTTTCTTT.

CDR3 amino acids: CASSFTNTDTQYF. In nucleotides, the CDR3 is TGTGCCAGCAGCTTTACTAACACAGATACGCAGTATTTT. The genes are TRBV5-6 and TRBJ2-3; D call uncertain. The CDR3 has 13 amino acids. Germline V CDR1 and CDR2: SGHDT, YYEEEE. The V end lost 2 bases, the J end lost 2 bases, and 6 bases lay between the germline ends.